This T cell receptor beta chain was obtained from a study of Ad26.COV2.S vaccination and SARS-CoV-2 variants. Study-wide context: The authors gave Ad26.COV2.S intramuscularly, either once or twice 56 days apart. Study outcomes and limitations: Measurements of TCR breadth and depth may have given underestimates of the total T cell responses.

Here immunoSEQ multiplex PCR was the method, and the copy in TCRdb shows in-frame clones only, minus some. The sample includes 200,000 to 300,000 clones, roughly nine tenths of them seen just once. Sample treatment: roughly 19 received Ad26.COV2.S at low or high dose, single or two shots; several received placebo; per-sample allocation not given. Collection of the samples took place on day 63 after the first injection of vaccine or placebo. Per germline, CDR1 SNHLY and CDR2 FYNNEI. The CDR3 consists of 14 residues. The ends were cut back, 7 bases at V and 0 bases at J, with 9 bases in the middle. This clone was found once. The antigen is undetermined.

The sequencing here drew on peripheral blood, taken in a trial of Ad26.COV2.S vaccine versus placebo. The chain employs TRBV2 and TRBJ2-2; unclear D gene. This TCR was sampled from a person between 18 and 65 years old who received the Ad26.COV2.S COVID-19 vaccine or a placebo. This CDR3 is CASKAVTNTGELFF. The DNA for the CDR3 is TGTGCCAGCAAGGCAGTTACGAACACCGGGGAGCTGTTTTTT.